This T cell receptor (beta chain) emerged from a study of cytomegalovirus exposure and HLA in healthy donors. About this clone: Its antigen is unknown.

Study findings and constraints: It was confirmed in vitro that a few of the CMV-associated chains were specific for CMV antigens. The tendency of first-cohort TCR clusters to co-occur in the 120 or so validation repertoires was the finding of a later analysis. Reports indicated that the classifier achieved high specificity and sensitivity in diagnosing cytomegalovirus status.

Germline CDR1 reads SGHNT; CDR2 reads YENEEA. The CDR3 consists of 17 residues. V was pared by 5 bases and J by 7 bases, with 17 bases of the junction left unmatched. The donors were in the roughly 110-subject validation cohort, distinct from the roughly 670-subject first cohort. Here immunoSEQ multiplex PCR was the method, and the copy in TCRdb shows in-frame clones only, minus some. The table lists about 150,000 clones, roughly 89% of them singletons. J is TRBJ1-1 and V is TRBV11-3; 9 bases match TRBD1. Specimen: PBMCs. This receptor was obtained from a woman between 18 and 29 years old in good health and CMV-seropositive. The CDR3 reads CASSRIPRNRGQGEAFF. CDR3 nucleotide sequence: TGTGCCAGCAGCCGTATTCCCCGAAACAGGGGGCAGGGTGAAGCTTTCTTT.